This T cell receptor (beta chain) is drawn from a study of Ad26.COV2.S vaccination and SARS-CoV-2 variants. About the research overall: Donor allocation was to the COV1001 Ad26.COV2.S trial arm. The study's findings and limits: Spike-specific responses of CD8+ and CD4+ T cells were reported to display substantial breadth after vaccination. Higher spike-specific TCR breadth was found in vaccine recipients than in placebo recipients.

The sample's treatment: over 15 received Ad26.COV2.S at low or high dose, single or two shots; about 5 received placebo; per-sample allocation not given. Samples analyzed were those drawn on day 63 after the first vaccine or placebo injection. An Ad26 vector expressing Wuhan-strain SARS-CoV-2 spike served as the vaccine. CDR1 and CDR2 from the germline V gene are SGHNT and YYREEE (reference sequence). Trimming removed 1 base from V and 3 bases from J, with 10 bases in between. The CDR3 totals 14 residues. Comments on this clone: Antigen specificity is unknown.

Sequencing was performed with immunoSEQ multiplex PCR; in TCRdb, only in-frame clones are kept and a portion is missing. The repertoire holds 250,000 to 300,000 clones, with about 89% as singletons. The chain combines TRBV5-4 with TRBJ2-5; D gene uncertain. The sample here was peripheral blood, taken in a trial of Ad26.COV2.S vaccine versus placebo. This sequence was found in a person aged 18 to 59 who received the Ad26.COV2.S COVID-19 vaccine or a placebo. CDR3 sequence (DNA): TGTGCCAGCAGCTTGCCGCACAGCGAAGAGACCCAGTACTTC. This codes for CASSLPHSEETQYF.